Described below is a single T cell receptor (beta chain) sequence and its context. In its sample, this clone was seen once. Its cognate antigen has yet to be identified. The sample holds no much larger clone one base away, and base qualities are not on file. TCR CDR3 regions were amplified from genomic DNA by multiplex PCR using the deep immunoSEQ assay. Extracted genomic DNA from each cell subset was distributed evenly across all wells of several immunoSEQ 96-well plates, and each plate was treated as a replicate. Each replicate PCR for sorted subsets received roughly 200 ng genomic DNA, equal to 30,000 or so T cell genomes. The purified libraries were quantified using a Qubit 3.0 fluorometer, sized with a Bioanalyzer 2100, and then quantified again using the KAPA Library Quantification kit. Each immunoSEQ 96-well plate was sequenced on its own single-read 150-cycle Illumina NextSeq 550 flow cell. Per the authors' processing: Because the immunoSEQ output included only junctional sequences and no quality scores, the filtering could not be the same as the filtering used for full-length reads. To assign V/J genes and CDR3, sequences were annotated using PyIR, a Python wrapper for IgBLAST v1.9, with IMGT germline references. Reads were removed for weak V/J assignments (E-value above 1e-6), missing CDR3, stop codons, out-of-frame junctions, or ambiguous translated residues. A V3J clonotype was defined by an identical inferred V gene, J gene, and CDR3 amino acid sequence. To compute the percentage overlap between repertoires, the number of shared unique clonotypes was divided by the size of the smaller repertoire. RTK rarefaction, the Chao1 estimator, and Recon v2.1 estimates of unobserved clonotypes were used to assess repertoire richness. Generation probabilities were computed with OLGA for all TCRbeta clonotypes obtained by the gDNA method from a few donors. The clones in this table, taken by TCRdb from immuneACCESS, are in-frame only. Not every clone is retained; where verified, under half of the shortfall comes from an unresolved V gene, and the cause of the rest is unknown. V, J and clone size reflect that table, while D and trimming were determined from the DNA. In this sample the table shows approximately 2.3 million clones, approximately 95% of which occur a single time. Roughly 0.36% of the sample is held by the ten biggest clonotypes.

The data derive from a study of shared clonotypes between healthy human individuals (dated by TCRdb to 2020 to 2022). For context, the study as a whole: Two women and a few men aged 18 to 49 years were included in the cohort. For each donor, CD4 naive and CD4 memory were each run on three plates, CD8 naive on two plates, and CD8 memory on one plate. Different laboratories and diverse techniques were used to prepare libraries and sequence TCR repertoires, to increase sequencing depth and limit assay-specific biases. Per donor, leukapheresis produced somewhere between about 0.94 and 9 billion PBMCs. Blood TCR repertoires of roughly five healthy adults were deeply sequenced to estimate repertoire size and the extent of clonotype sharing between individuals.

V sheds 2 bases and J sheds 6 bases, leaving 10 bases between their ends. Per the germline V gene, SGHTA is the CDR1 and FQGTGA is the CDR2. The CDR3 numbers 13 residues from cysteine through phenylalanine. The sequence is cut down to CDR3 DNA, 39 bases in frame from base 1. The donors were healthy, HIV-negative adults with no recently reported acute infections or vaccinations. Every donor was a Caucasian adult residing in Nashville, Tennessee, USA. CD4+ T cells were enriched by magnetic negative selection, after which naive cells were positively selected on CD45RA and the negative fraction was taken as the memory subset. Blood was collected by leukapheresis, and PBMCs were isolated by Ficoll-Histopaque density gradient centrifugation and then cryopreserved in liquid nitrogen vapor phase. Purity and quantity of every magnetically sorted T cell population were checked by analytical flow cytometry. Genomic DNA was isolated from each sorted fraction and quantified by UV absorbance on a Nanodrop 2000c.

Overall study outcomes, separate from this receptor: Based on pairwise subsampling, the degree of clonotype sharing among donors was expected to be affected by sequencing depth. Only blood was sampled, and tissue TCR repertoires likely differ from those in blood. Even with the large sequencing depth, rarefaction of the sorted-subset datasets indicated that sequencing was incomplete. Compared with non-shared clonotypes, the clonotypes found in all four sorted-subset donors had higher generation probabilities. About 5% of naive CD4, roughly 3.6% of naive CD8, about 2.4% of memory CD4, and 0.4% of memory CD8 clonotypes were shared across several donors. Because the study included only a small number of donors, the genetic and exposure-history diversity represented was limited. Estimated clonotype richness was generally larger for naive than for memory subsets.

Sequenced input: naive CD4+ T cells from PBMCs. This sample's cell subset or site label indicates: CD45RA+ positively selected. This sequence was found in a man between 18 and 35 years old in good health. Some clones in this sample may be carry-over from other donors' samples. This receptor chain uses TRBV7-3 and TRBJ1-1; too little of a D gene remains to name it. The CDR3 protein: CASSLGVSAEAFF. The nucleotide sequence reads as follows: TGTGCCAGCAGCTTAGGGGTGAGCGCTGAAGCTTTCTTT.